A single sample is the source of the 8 T cell receptor beta chains below, sequenced in a study of T cell responses to AZD1222 COVID-19 vaccine. TCRdb keeps only in-frame clones here, not all; method: immunoSEQ multiplex PCR. The table lists more than 150,000 clones, 88% of them singletons. The sample here was peripheral blood, taken after recovery from COVID-19. The receptor set was obtained from an adult who had recovered from COVID-19.

This rearrangement joins TRBV3-1 (or the pseudogene TRBV3-2) to TRBJ1-5; D gene ambiguous. Trimming stripped 4 bases from V and 5 bases from J, with 9 bases between. Germline CDR1 LGHDT, CDR2 YNNKEL (reference sequence). CDR3 length equals 13 residues. The CDR3 loop reads CASSLQRDQPQHF. DNA of the CDR3: TGTGCCAGCAGCCTACAACGAGATCAGCCCCAGCATTTT.

A few counts support this clone. For the CDR3, the DNA is TGTGCCAGCAGCGCGGGACAGGGGGCGAGCTCTGGAAACACCATATATTTT. This translates into CASSAGQGASSGNTIYF. V is TRBV11-3 and J is TRBJ1-3; 12 positions agree with TRBD1. There are 17 residues in the CDR3. V lost 5 bases and J lost 0; bases outside the gene matches: 5. The V gene's germline CDR1 is SGHNT and CDR2 YENEEA. The entire variable domain, with the rest obtained from reference TRBV11-3 and TRBJ1-3, is as follows: EAGVVQSPRYKIIEKKQPVAFWCNPISGHNTLYWYLQNLGQGPELLIRYENEEAVDDSQLPKDRFSAERLKGVDSTLKIQPAELGDSAVYLCASSAGQGASSGNTIYFGEGSWLTVV.

The chain links TRBV15 to TRBJ2-1; possible D gene TRBD2, 6 bases. Germline V gene sequence: CDR1 LNHNV, CDR2 YYDKDF (reference sequence). The CDR3 loop spans 12 amino acids. V dropped 5 bases and J dropped 9 bases, with 11 bases sitting between them. For the CDR3, the DNA is TGTGCCACCAGCCGGGGGATGGCTGAGCAGTTCTTC. Translated, it gives CATSRGMAEQFF.

The rearrangement joins TRBV3-1 (or the pseudogene TRBV3-2) to TRBJ2-3; no definite D call. Germline CDR1 LGHDT, CDR2 YNNKEL (reference sequence). The CDR3 extends over 13 amino acids. V was clipped by 2 bases and J by 5 bases, with 8 bases between them. The CDR3 loop is CASSQFTGDTQYF. CDR3 DNA sequence: TGTGCCAGCAGCCAATTTACGGGAGATACGCAGTATTTT.

The chain is built from TRBV19 and TRBJ2-1; tentative D call: TRBD1 (6 bases). This CDR3 spans 13 amino acids. Between the trimmed V and J ends, which lost 5 bases and 9 bases, there was a span of 14 bases. The germline V gene has CDR1 LNHDA and CDR2 SQIVND (reference sequence). CDR3 in amino acids: CASSEQPRGEQFF. The CDR3 DNA sequence: TGTGCCAGTAGTGAACAGCCCAGGGGTGAGCAGTTCTTC.

The chain links TRBV27 to TRBJ1-5; maybe TRBD1 (6 bases). The CDR3 extends over 14 amino acids. CDR1 and CDR2 (germline): MNHEY, SMNVEV (reference sequence). Trimming pared 3 bases from V and 4 bases from J, leaving 10 bases between. The DNA of the CDR3 is TGTGCCAGCAGTTTGGGGGCGGAGAATCAGCCCCAGCATTTT. This translates into CASSLGAENQPQHF.

The chain is built from TRBV5-1 and TRBJ2-1; 8 bases align to TRBD2. Germline V gene lookup returns CDR1 SGHRS and CDR2 YFSETQ. CDR3 size: 16 residues. With V trimmed by 1 base and J by 5 bases, 8 bases remained unmatched. The CDR3 coding sequence is TGCGCCAGCAGCTTGTTATTAACTAGCGGAGACAATGAGCAGTTCTTC. It encodes CASSLLLTSGDNEQFF.

This clone was detected only a few times. This sequence joins TRBV5-4 and TRBJ2-1; TRBD2 matches at 10 bases. V was clipped by 0 bases and J by 7 bases; unmatched bases: 7. CDR3 length equals 16 residues. Germline lookup yields CDR1 SGHNT and CDR2 YYREEE (reference sequence). CDR3 sequence (DNA): TGTGCCAGCAGCTTGGGTTCGTCACTAGCGGGAAATGAGCAGTTCTTC. This gives the protein CASSLGSSLAGNEQFF.